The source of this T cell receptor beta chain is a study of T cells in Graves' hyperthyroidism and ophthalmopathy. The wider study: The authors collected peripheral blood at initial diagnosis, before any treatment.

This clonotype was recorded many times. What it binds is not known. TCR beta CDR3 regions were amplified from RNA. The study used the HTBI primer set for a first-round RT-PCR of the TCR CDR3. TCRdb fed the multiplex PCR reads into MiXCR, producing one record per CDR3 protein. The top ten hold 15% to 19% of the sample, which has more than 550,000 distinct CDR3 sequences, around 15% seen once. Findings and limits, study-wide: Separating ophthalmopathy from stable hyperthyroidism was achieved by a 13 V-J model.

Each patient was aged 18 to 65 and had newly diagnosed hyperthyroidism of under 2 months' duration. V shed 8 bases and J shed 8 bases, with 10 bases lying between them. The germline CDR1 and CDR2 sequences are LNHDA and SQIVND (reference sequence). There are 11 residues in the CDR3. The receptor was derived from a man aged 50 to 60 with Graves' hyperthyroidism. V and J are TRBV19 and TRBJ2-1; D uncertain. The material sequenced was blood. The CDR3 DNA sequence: TGTGCCAGTGGAGTTGTGGATGAGCAGTTCTTC. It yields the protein CASGVVDEQFF.